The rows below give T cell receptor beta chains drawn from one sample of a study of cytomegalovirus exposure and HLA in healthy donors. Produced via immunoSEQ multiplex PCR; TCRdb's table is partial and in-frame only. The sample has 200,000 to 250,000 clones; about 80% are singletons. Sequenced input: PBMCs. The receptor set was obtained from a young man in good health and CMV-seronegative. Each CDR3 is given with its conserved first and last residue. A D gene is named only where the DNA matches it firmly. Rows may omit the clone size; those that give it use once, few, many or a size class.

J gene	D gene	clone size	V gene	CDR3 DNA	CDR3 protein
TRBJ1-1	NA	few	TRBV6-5	TGTGCCAGCAGTTACGGCCGGGCGGAGGGCACTGAAGCTTTCTTT	CASSYGRAEGTEAFF
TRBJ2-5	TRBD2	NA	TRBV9	TGTGCCAGCAGCGTAGCCGGGCGGGGGGGCACCTTCCAAGAGACCCAGTACTTC	CASSVAGRGGTFQETQYF
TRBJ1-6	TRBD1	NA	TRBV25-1	TGTGCCAGCAGTCCCTCAGGGGGCGTGCTAAATTCACCCCTCCACTTT	CASSPSGGVLNSPLHF
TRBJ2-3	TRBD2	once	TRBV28	TGTGCCAGCAGTTCCCCGACTAGCGGGGAAAACACAGATACGCAGTATTTT	CASSSPTSGENTDTQYF
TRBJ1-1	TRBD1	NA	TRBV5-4	TGTGCCAGCAGCAAATCGGGACAGATGAACACTGAAGCTTTCTTT	CASSKSGQMNTEAFF
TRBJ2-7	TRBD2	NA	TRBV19	TGTGCCAGTAGTCGGGAGGTCGTATCGGGCGAGCAGTACTTC	CASSREVVSGEQYF
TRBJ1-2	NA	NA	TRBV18	TGTGCCAGCTCACCCGAGCCCGCGCAGGGGAACTATGGCTACACCTTC	CASSPEPAQGNYGYTF
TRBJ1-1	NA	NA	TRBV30	TGTGCCTGGACCGAGGGCGCTGAAGCTTTCTTT	CAWTEGAEAFF
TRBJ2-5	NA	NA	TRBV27	TGTGCCAGCACTGGGGGGGCCGAAGAGACCCAGTACTTC	CASTGGAEETQYF
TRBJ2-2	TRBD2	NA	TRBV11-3	TGTGCCAGCAGGACTAGCGGGGGCGACGGGGAGCTGTTTTTT	CASRTSGGDGELFF
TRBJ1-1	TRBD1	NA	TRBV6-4	TGTGCCAGCAGTGTTACAGGGGCCGCTGGCACTGAAGCTTTCTTT	CASSVTGAAGTEAFF
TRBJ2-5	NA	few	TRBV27	TGTGCCAGCAGTTTATCCTTCGGACTTCAAGAGACCCAGTACTTC	CASSLSFGLQETQYF
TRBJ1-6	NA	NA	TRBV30	TGTGCCTCTTCCCCCGCAGGGCCTGGGTCACCCCTCCACTTT	CASSPAGPGSPLHF
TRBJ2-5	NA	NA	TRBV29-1	TGCAGCGTGCCTGGGACACCCCAAGAGACCCAGTACTTC	CSVPGTPQETQYF
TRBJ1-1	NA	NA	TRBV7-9	TGTGCCAGCAGCTTACAGGGAAGACTCACTGAAGCTTTCTTT	CASSLQGRLTEAFF
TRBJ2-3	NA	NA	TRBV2	TGTGCCAGCAGTGACAGGGGGGACTCTAGCACAGATACGCAGTATTTT	CASSDRGDSSTDTQYF
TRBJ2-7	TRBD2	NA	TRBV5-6	TGTGCCAGCAGCTTGAGACTAGCGGGAGTCAGGGGCGAGCAGTACTTC	CASSLRLAGVRGEQYF
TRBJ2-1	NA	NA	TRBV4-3	TGCGCCAGCAGCCAAGCCCTGGGAGGGGGGCAGAATGAGCAGTTCTTC	CASSQALGGGQNEQFF
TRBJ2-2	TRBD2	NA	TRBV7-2	TGTGCCAGCAGCCCCCGACTAGCGGGGGGGCCCGGGGAGCTGTTTTTT	CASSPRLAGGPGELFF
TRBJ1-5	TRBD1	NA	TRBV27	TGTGCCAGCAGTTTTGCGGGACAGGGTCATCAGCCCCAGCATTTT	CASSFAGQGHQPQHF
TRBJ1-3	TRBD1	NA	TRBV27	TGTGCCAGCAGTCCCAGGGACAGGGCTGGAAACACCATATATTTT	CASSPRDRAGNTIYF
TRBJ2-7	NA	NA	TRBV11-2	TGTGCCAGCAGCCCGGACAGTGCCTCCTACGAGCAGTACTTC	CASSPDSASYEQYF
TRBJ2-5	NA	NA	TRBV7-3	TGTGCCAGCAGCGCTCACTCGGTTGGAGAGCAGTACTTC	CASSAHSVGEQYF
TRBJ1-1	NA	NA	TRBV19	TGTGCCAGTAGTGGACAGAGGAACACTGAAGCTTTCTTT	CASSGQRNTEAFF